The entry below describes one T cell receptor beta chain. Sequencing was performed with immunoSEQ multiplex PCR; in TCRdb, only in-frame clones are kept and a portion is missing. The data hold 390,000 or so clones, with almost 90% observed a single time. The data stem from a study of blood T cell repertoires in COVID-19. The CDR3 runs 14 residues. Looked up from germline, CDR1 is SGHTS and CDR2 is YDEGEE. V dropped 4 bases and J dropped 5 bases, with 15 bases sitting between them. The clonotype originates from a man younger than 35 with active or convalescent COVID-19. Input material: peripheral blood. The rearrangement links TRBV5-8 to TRBJ1-1, with a weak D call TRBD1 (6 bases). CDR3 residues: CASSPGTFATEAFF. Written as DNA, the CDR3 is TGTGCCAGCAGCCCAGGGACATTCGCGACTGAAGCTTTCTTT.